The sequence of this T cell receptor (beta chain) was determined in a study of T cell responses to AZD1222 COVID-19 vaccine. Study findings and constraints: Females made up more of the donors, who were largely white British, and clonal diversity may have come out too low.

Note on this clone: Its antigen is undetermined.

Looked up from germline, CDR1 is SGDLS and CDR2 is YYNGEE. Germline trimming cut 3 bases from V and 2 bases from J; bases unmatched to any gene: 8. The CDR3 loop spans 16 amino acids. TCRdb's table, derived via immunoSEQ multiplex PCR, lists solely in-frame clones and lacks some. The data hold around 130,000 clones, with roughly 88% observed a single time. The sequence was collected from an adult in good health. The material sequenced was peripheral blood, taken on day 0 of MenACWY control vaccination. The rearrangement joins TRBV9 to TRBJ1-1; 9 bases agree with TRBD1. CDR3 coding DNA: TGTGCCAGCAGCGCGGGACAGGGATATCTTAACACTGAAGCTTTCTTT. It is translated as CASSAGQGYLNTEAFF.